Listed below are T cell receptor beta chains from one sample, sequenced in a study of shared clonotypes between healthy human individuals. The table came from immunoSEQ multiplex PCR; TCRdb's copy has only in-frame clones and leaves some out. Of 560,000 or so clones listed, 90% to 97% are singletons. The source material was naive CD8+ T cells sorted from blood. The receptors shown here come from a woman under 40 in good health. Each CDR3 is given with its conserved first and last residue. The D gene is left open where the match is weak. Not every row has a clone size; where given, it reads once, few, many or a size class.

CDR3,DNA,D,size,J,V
CASSPRPSRNEQFF,TGCGCCAGCAGTCCCCGACCTAGCCGCAATGAGCAGTTCTTC,.,once,TRBJ2-1,TRBV4-1
CASSIGSIGGYPTQDHNEQFF,TGTGCCAGTAGTATAGGGAGCATAGGGGGCTATCCGACCCAAGATCACAATGAGCAGTTCTTC,TRBD1,.,TRBJ2-1,TRBV19
CASSVDDRFTYEQYF,TGTGCCAGCAGCGTAGACGACAGGTTCACCTACGAGCAGTACTTC,.,.,TRBJ2-7,TRBV9
CASSLMWEADEQYF,TGTGCCAGCAGCTTGATGTGGGAGGCAGACGAGCAGTACTTC,.,.,TRBJ2-7,TRBV5-4
CASSLKTSYGYTF,TGTGCCAGCAGCCTAAAGACAAGTTATGGCTACACCTTC,.,.,TRBJ1-2,TRBV5-4
CASTSEGYGYTF,TGTGCCAGCACATCCGAGGGCTATGGCTACACCTTC,.,.,TRBJ1-2,TRBV28
CASSYGLDDNEQFF,TGTGCCAGCAGTTACGGCTTGGATGACAATGAGCAGTTCTTC,.,once,TRBJ2-1,TRBV6-5
CASSNWDNTGELFF,TGTGCCAGTAGTAATTGGGACAACACCGGGGAGCTGTTTTTT,.,.,TRBJ2-2,TRBV19
CASSHPGTAYGYTF,TGCGCCAGCAGCCACCCCGGGACAGCGTATGGCTACACCTTC,TRBD1,once,TRBJ1-2,TRBV4-1
CASSYQGPQPQHF,TGTGCCAGCAGTTACCAGGGTCCCCAGCCCCAGCATTTT,.,.,TRBJ1-5,TRBV6-6
CATSRDFPYEQYF,TGTGCCACCAGCAGAGACTTCCCCTACGAGCAGTACTTC,.,.,TRBJ2-7,TRBV15
CASSVRGGRNYGYTF,TGTGCCAGCAGCGTGAGAGGGGGGCGCAACTATGGCTACACCTTC,.,.,TRBJ1-2,TRBV27
CASSLSSPVGANTDTQYF,TGTGCCAGCAGTTTATCGTCCCCCGTTGGGGCAAACACAGATACGCAGTATTTT,.,.,TRBJ2-3,TRBV27
CASSVVPEAFF,TGTGCCAGCAGCGTAGTTCCTGAAGCTTTCTTT,.,.,TRBJ1-1,TRBV9
CASRPETGFYGYTF,TGTGCCAGCAGACCAGAAACAGGGTTCTATGGCTACACCTTC,.,.,TRBJ1-2,TRBV11-2
CASSRDSYEQYF,TGTGCCAGCAGCCGAGACTCCTACGAGCAGTACTTC,.,.,TRBJ2-7,TRBV13
CASSEGRTYEQYF,TGCGCCAGCAGTGAGGGGAGGACCTACGAGCAGTACTTC,.,.,TRBJ2-7,TRBV10-2
CARGPGGDF,TGTGCCAGGGGACCTGGCGGTGACTTC,.,once,TRBJ2-7,TRBV27
CASSSNLAGGNYNEQFF,TGTGCCAGCAGCTCGAATTTAGCGGGAGGCAATTACAATGAGCAGTTCTTC,TRBD2,.,TRBJ2-1,TRBV5-5
CAITQSSYNEQFF,TGTGCCATCACGCAGAGCTCCTACAATGAGCAGTTCTTC,.,.,TRBJ2-1,TRBV10-3
CASRSDPGQGGHGYTF,TGTGCCAGCAGATCTGACCCGGGACAGGGTGGACATGGCTACACCTTC,TRBD1,.,TRBJ1-2,TRBV7-8
CASSLTSGRGNEQFF,TGTGCCAGCAGCTTAACTAGCGGGAGGGGCAATGAGCAGTTCTTC,TRBD2,.,TRBJ2-1,TRBV7-3
CASSFPRGFPYEQYF,TGTGCCAGCAGTTTCCCCCGGGGTTTCCCCTACGAGCAGTACTTC,.,.,TRBJ2-7,TRBV28